The T cell receptor beta chain described here comes from a study of T-cell memory formation after mild COVID-19. Looking at the study overall: Largely, the TCR clusters proved donor specific.

With 2 bases removed from V and 8 bases from J, the gap between germline ends came to 22 bases. There are 16 residues in the CDR3. Germline V lookup: CDR1 SQVTM, CDR2 ANQGSEA. This clonotype appeared a few times. Its antigen is not known. Study-wide results and caveats: Clonal second-wave expansions that peaked on day 37 had unconfirmed SARS-CoV-2 specificity. A subset of responding clones appeared in pre-infection memory, suggesting cross-reactive memory joined.

TCRdb called the 5' RACE reads again in MiXCR, with one record for every CDR3 protein. The data contain 200,000 to 250,000 distinct CDR3 sequences, around a tenth of them singletons. Input material: PBMCs or a T cell subset sorted from them (not recorded which). The source of this sequence is a man aged 18 to 30 who had mild COVID-19 (a few samples of this study predate the infection). Cell type and time point are not known. V and J are TRBV29-1 and TRBJ2-1; possible D gene TRBD2, 5 bases. CDR3 sequence: CSVERPARGKTDEQFF. The DNA for the CDR3 is TGCAGCGTTGAAAGGCCGGCTCGAGGGAAAACGGATGAGCAGTTCTTC.